A selection of T cell receptor beta chains follows, all from one sample in a study of T cells in Graves' hyperthyroidism and ophthalmopathy. One entry per CDR3 protein results from TCRdb running MiXCR on the multiplex PCR reads. The sample has approximately 640,000 distinct CDR3 sequences, roughly 17% seen once. Sequencing input: blood. The receptors were gathered from a man aged 50 to 59 with Graves' hyperthyroidism. The CDR3 runs from the conserved cysteine through the conserved F or W. The order of the fields is clone size, J gene, V gene, CDR3 protein. Clone size, where shown, is once, few, many, or a class for clones that have expanded.

many TRBJ2-5 TRBV2 CASSEGTGQETQYF
few TRBJ2-7 TRBV6-1 CASSGRNSYEQYF
. TRBJ2-5 TRBV7-2 CASSLNWGDGTQYF
many TRBJ2-1 TRBV27 CASKIGPVNRNEQFF
. TRBJ1-2 TRBV4-1 CASSPGDGPNYGYTF
many TRBJ1-6 TRBV12-3/TRBV12-4 CASSTHDRVSSSPLHF
. TRBJ1-5 TRBV24-1 CATSDSGQGGQPQHF
. TRBJ2-7 TRBV2 CASSDTSGGSYEQYF
many TRBJ2-1 TRBV28 CASIGLGGPSYNEQFF
. TRBJ2-7 TRBV4-1 CASSQEGLGTYEQYF
many TRBJ2-5 TRBV7-2 CASSLFGPETQYF
few TRBJ2-1 TRBV7-2 CASSSGTSRNNEQFF
few TRBJ2-5 TRBV4-1 CASSLDRGKWPQYF
few TRBJ2-2 TRBV29-1 CSVEDPYRGRGTGELFF
few TRBJ1-2 TRBV9 CASSVSGQGWYGYTF
. TRBJ1-2 TRBV5-8 CANNSPRAPYGYTF
. TRBJ2-1 TRBV29-1 CSVAGLAGESSYNEQFF
. TRBJ2-7 TRBV4-1 CASSPRGQAGEQYF
few TRBJ2-1 TRBV28 CASSLSSRGPYNEQFF
few TRBJ2-1 TRBV20-1 CSARDLRERNNEQFF
. TRBJ2-2 TRBV27 CASGRVSTGELFF
few TRBJ2-2 TRBV5-1 CASSTGLAGWELFF
many TRBJ1-5 TRBV12-3/TRBV12-4 CASNYRDQPQHF
many TRBJ2-5 TRBV28 CAIRGRGGKGMKTQYF
. TRBJ2-4 TRBV10-1 CASSDDLTAIRRDIQYF
few TRBJ1-1 TRBV19 CASSMDRREAFF
. TRBJ2-1 TRBV20-1 CSVAGGRNEQFF
. TRBJ2-4 TRBV6-2/TRBV6-3 CASSGYLRLQIGAPAKNIQYF
many TRBJ2-7 TRBV6-2/TRBV6-3 CASGGRETLYEQYF
many TRBJ2-2 TRBV2 CASRTFLARGGKTGELFF
few TRBJ2-7 TRBV4-2 CASSPSGRAIDEQYF
few TRBJ2-1 TRBV3-1 CASSQDGNEQFF
. TRBJ1-1 TRBV29-1 CSVEDPGTEAFF
many TRBJ2-7 TRBV27 CASSFLGDRAYEQYF
many TRBJ1-1 TRBV6-5 CASSYSMLVLNAFF
many TRBJ2-7 TRBV2 CASQENGDNYYEQYF